A single sample gave rise to the 14 T cell receptor beta chains below, sequenced in a study of identical twins. TCRdb processed the 5' RACE reads anew with MiXCR; each CDR3 protein has one entry. The sample contains roughly 690,000 distinct CDR3 sequences, approximately 6.1% of which appear only once. Sequenced: naive T cells sorted from blood. These receptors were taken from a young man in good health.

In this sample, this clonotype turned up many times. The V gene is TRBV28, the J gene TRBJ2-7; TRBD1 aligns across 7 bases. The germline V gene encodes CDR1 MDHEN and CDR2 SYDVKM. CDR3 length: 15 amino acids. The junction had 12 bases not matched to a gene; V was cut back by 6 bases and J by 4 bases. CDR3 sequence: CASSPTGTVPYEQYF. In DNA, the CDR3 is TGTGCCAGCAGCCCTACAGGGACAGTCCCTTACGAGCAGTACTTC.

There are many counts of this clonotype. This chain links TRBV29-1 with TRBJ2-2; D is uncertain. V shed 2 bases and J shed 3 bases, with 1 base lying between them. The CDR3 has 11 amino acids. Germline V CDR1 and CDR2: SQVTM, ANQGSEA. CDR3 DNA: TGCAGCGTTGAATACACCGGGGAGCTGTTTTTT. Translated, it gives CSVEYTGELFF.

The table lists this clonotype with many counts. This chain connects TRBV5-5 to TRBJ2-1, with unresolved D. This CDR3 spans 15 amino acids. V was trimmed by 0 bases and J by 8 bases, leaving 15 bases between them. Per germline, CDR1 SGHKS and CDR2 YYEKEE (reference sequence). Here the CDR3 reads CASSLVSGGYDEQFF. CDR3 nucleotides: TGTGCCAGCAGCTTGGTCTCAGGCGGATACGATGAGCAGTTCTTC.

This clonotype was recorded at least ten times. The rearrangement uses TRBV5-6 and TRBJ1-4; D might be TRBD1 (5 bases). V was shortened by 4 bases and J by 0 bases, with 13 bases between the two germline ends. CDR3 length equals 16 residues. CDR1 and CDR2 from the germline V gene are SGHDT and YYEEEE. The CDR3 is CASSADPGPTNEKLFF. The CDR3 nucleotides read TGTGCCAGCAGCGCAGACCCAGGGCCAACTAATGAAAAACTGTTTTTT.

The chain employs TRBV7-2 and TRBJ2-5; D possibly corresponds to TRBD1 (6 bases). Germline values: CDR1 SGHTA, CDR2 FQGNSA. Trimming removed 0 bases from V and 5 bases from J, with 13 bases in between. The CDR3 runs to 15 residues. The CDR3 sequence: CASSLAGTPGETQYF. For the CDR3, the DNA is TGTGCCAGCAGCTTAGCAGGGACACCCGGGGAGACCCAGTACTTC.

The chain carries TRBV12-3 or TRBV12-4 and TRBJ1-1; no clear D gene. The CDR3 length is 13 residues. The V end lost 6 bases, the J end lost 7 bases, and 15 bases lay between the germline ends. The CDR3 loop reads CASRPLRVHEAFF. CDR3 bases: TGTGCCAGCAGACCCCTTAGGGTACATGAAGCTTTCTTT.

This clonotype was seen many times. This chain connects TRBV11-2 to TRBJ2-3; tentative D call: TRBD2 (5 bases). Germline CDR1 SGHAT, CDR2 FQNNGV. The V gene lost 1 base and the J gene lost 1 base, with 9 bases spanning the gap. The CDR3 consists of 15 residues. Here the CDR3 reads CASSLAGKRTDTQYF. In DNA, the CDR3 is TGTGCCAGCAGCTTAGCCGGGAAACGCACAGATACGCAGTATTTT.

Many counts were recorded for this clonotype. The chain carries TRBV20-1 and TRBJ2-3, with 8 bases fitting TRBD1. Germline V gene data show CDR1 as DFQATT and CDR2 as SNEGSKA (reference sequence). Trimming cost V 6 bases and J 4 bases; bases outside gene matches: 6. The CDR3 extends over 13 amino acids. The DNA of the CDR3 is TGCAGTGCCTACCAGGACAGGGCAGATACGCAGTATTTT. Translation gives CSAYQDRADTQYF.

There are many counts of this clonotype. J is TRBJ1-1 and V is TRBV10-2, with 7 bases identical to TRBD1. This CDR3 comprises 15 residues. The trim removed 7 bases at V and 0 bases at J, leaving 8 bases unmatched. CDR1 is WSHSY and CDR2 is SAAADI in the germline V gene. CDR3 sequence reads: CASKIRGTVNTEAFF. CDR3 nucleotides: TGCGCCAGCAAAATCCGCGGGACAGTGAACACTGAAGCTTTCTTT.

This clonotype turned up a few times. This sequence joins TRBV14 and TRBJ2-1; 8 positions match TRBD2. CDR1 and CDR2 (germline): SGHDN, FVKESK. This CDR3 has 15 amino acids. With V trimmed by 4 bases and J by 7 bases, 9 bases remained unmatched. The CDR3 region has the DNA TGTGCCAGCAGCCTGGGGGGACTAGTGAATAATGAGCAGTTCTTC. This codes for CASSLGGLVNNEQFF.

The chain combines TRBV7-2 with TRBJ2-1; 8 positions match TRBD2. With 4 bases clipped from V and 6 bases from J, the junction kept 8 bases outside the gene matches. This CDR3 comprises 15 residues. Looked up from germline, CDR1 is SGHTA and CDR2 is FQGNSA. CDR3 residues: CASSSTSAIVNEQFF. CDR3 coding DNA: TGTGCCAGCAGCTCGACTAGCGCGATCGTCAATGAGCAGTTCTTC.

The genes are TRBV5-1 and TRBJ2-1; perhaps D is TRBD1 or TRBD2 (5 bases each). V lost 6 bases and J lost 2, with 9 bases in between. CDR3 length equals 13 residues. The germline V gene has CDR1 SGHRS and CDR2 YFSETQ. The CDR3 loop reads CASTWGTYNEQFF. CDR3 bases: TGCGCCAGCACCTGGGGGACCTACAATGAGCAGTTCTTC.

The sample holds a few counts of this clonotype. The V and J genes are TRBV10-1 and TRBJ2-1, with D possibly matching TRBD1 (6 bases). The V end was cut by 6 bases, the J end by 8 bases, with 11 bases between. This CDR3 comprises 12 residues. Germline CDR1 is WNHNN and CDR2 is SYGVQD (reference sequence). For the CDR3, the DNA is TGCGCCAGCAGGGGACAAGGTGATGAGCAGTTCTTC. Amino acid sequence: CASRGQGDEQFF.

The chain is built from TRBV15 and TRBJ2-1; TRBD1 matches at 7 bases. Germline values: CDR1 LNHNV, CDR2 YYDKDF (reference sequence). The junction had 6 bases not matched to a gene; V was cut back by 4 bases and J by 6 bases. The CDR3 runs 14 residues. In DNA form, the CDR3 reads TGTGCCACCAGCACCGGACAGGTCCCCAATGAGCAGTTCTTC. Translating gives CATSTGQVPNEQFF.